This TCR beta chain stems from a study of T cell repertoires in cytomegalovirus infection. The overall study: A matching HLA type, together with CMV infection, was signaled by public TCR beta signatures.

Via MiXCR, TCRdb re-called the reads, giving one row per CDR3 protein. The data show about 530,000 distinct CDR3 sequences, 26% seen once. Germline CDR1 reads MNHNY; CDR2 reads SVGAGI (reference sequence). This CDR3 spans 14 amino acids. The ends lost 7 bases at V and 2 bases at J; junction bases unmatched: 7. This receptor was obtained from a human donor in good health (CMV status not recorded). Some clones in this sample may be carry-over from other donors' samples. Sequencing input: PBMCs. The rearrangement uses TRBV6-6 and TRBJ1-2, with 7 positions matching TRBD1. This chain's CDR3 is CASNPNRGNYGYTF. CDR3 bases: TGTGCCAGCAACCCTAACAGGGGAAACTATGGCTACACCTTC.